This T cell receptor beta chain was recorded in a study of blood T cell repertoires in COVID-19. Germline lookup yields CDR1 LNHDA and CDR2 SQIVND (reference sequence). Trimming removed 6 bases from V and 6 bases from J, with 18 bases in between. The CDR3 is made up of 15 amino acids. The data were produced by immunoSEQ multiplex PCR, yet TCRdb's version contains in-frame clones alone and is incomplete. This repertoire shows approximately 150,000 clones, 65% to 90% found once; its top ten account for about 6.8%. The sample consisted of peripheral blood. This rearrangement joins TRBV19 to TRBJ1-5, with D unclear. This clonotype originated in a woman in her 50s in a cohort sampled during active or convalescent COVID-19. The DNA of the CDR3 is TGTGCCAGTAGCCCTAGACCGTTTGCGGGTCAGCCCCAGCATTTT. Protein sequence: CASSPRPFAGQPQHF. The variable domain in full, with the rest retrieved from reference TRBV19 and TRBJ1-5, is DGGITQSPKYLFRKEGQNVTLSCEQNLNHDAMYWYRQDPGQGLRLIYYSQIVNDFQKGDIAEGYSVSREKKESFPLTVTSAQKNPTAFYLCASSPRPFAGQPQHFGDGTRLSIL.